These 27 T cell receptor beta chains were all obtained from the same sample, sequenced in a study of shared clonotypes between healthy human individuals. Profiled with immunoSEQ multiplex PCR; TCRdb holds only in-frame clones, not every one. The sample lists around 700,000 clones; about 74% were seen once. Input material: memory CD4+ T cells sorted from blood. Described subset: CD45RA-negative fraction. These receptors came from a woman aged 25 to 39 in good health.

The V call is TRBV5-1, the J call TRBJ2-2; 7 nucleotides align to TRBD2. The junction had 4 bases not matched to a gene; V was cut back by 2 bases and J by 0 bases. This CDR3 spans 16 amino acids. The germline CDR1 and CDR2 sequences are SGHRS and YFSETQ. CDR3 sequence (DNA): TGCGCCAGCAGCTTATTAGCGGGTTCGAACACCGGGGAGCTGTTTTTT. Protein product: CASSLLAGSNTGELFF.

This chain links TRBV11-2 with TRBJ1-4; D is uncertain. Germline loops: CDR1 SGHAT, CDR2 FQNNGV. Trimming shortened V by 6 bases and J by 0 bases, and 11 bases separated the two germline ends. CDR3 length: 15 residues. CDR3 amino acids: CASREGWATNEKLFF. As DNA, the CDR3 is TGTGCCAGCAGAGAAGGGTGGGCAACTAATGAAAAACTGTTTTTT.

The V and J genes are TRBV5-4 and TRBJ2-5; the match to TRBD2 covers 11 bases. After removal of 0 bases from V and 5 bases from J, the junction contained 3 bases not matched to a gene. CDR1 and CDR2 from the germline V gene are SGHNT and YYREEE (reference sequence). This CDR3 is 15 amino acids long. CDR3 DNA: TGTGCCAGCAGCTTGGATCTAGCGGGAGGCGAGACCCAGTACTTC. Protein product: CASSLDLAGGETQYF.

J is TRBJ2-5 and V is TRBV29-1; D is unresolved. Germline values: CDR1 SQVTM, CDR2 ANQGSEA. V was shortened by 3 bases and J by 0 bases, with 11 bases between the two germline ends. The CDR3 is made up of 14 amino acids. CDR3 DNA: TGCAGCGTTGAGAAGGGAAGTTACCAAGAGACCCAGTACTTC. Translation gives CSVEKGSYQETQYF.

This CDR3 reads CSVHRGWNTEAFF. In DNA, the CDR3 is TGCAGCGTGCACAGGGGGTGGAACACTGAAGCTTTCTTT. The rearrangement links TRBV29-1 to TRBJ1-1; 8 nucleotides agree with TRBD1. The CDR3 is 13 amino acids. V shed 6 bases, J shed 1 base, and the junction held 4 bases outside the gene matches. The germline V gene encodes CDR1 SQVTM and CDR2 ANQGSEA.

Remarks on this clone: The same CDR3 can be traced to other DNA sequences in this sample. The V gene is TRBV5-4, the J gene TRBJ2-1, with D perhaps matching TRBD2 (6 bases). This CDR3 is 15 amino acids long. Trimming shortened V by 0 bases and J by 2 bases, and 9 bases separated the two germline ends. Per germline, CDR1 SGHNT and CDR2 YYREEE (reference sequence). The CDR3 protein is CASSLGSGAYNEQFF. In nucleotides, the CDR3 is TGTGCCAGCAGCTTGGGTAGCGGTGCCTACAATGAGCAGTTCTTC. Drawing the rest from reference TRBV5-4 and TRBJ2-1, the complete variable domain is ETGVTQSPTHLIKTRGQQVTLRCSSQSGHNTVSWYQQALGQGPQFIFQYYREEENGRGNFPPRFSGLQFPNYSSELNVNALELDDSALYLCASSLGSGAYNEQFFGPGTRLTVL.

This clone was detected a few times. This sequence joins TRBV28 and TRBJ1-2; weak D call: TRBD1 (5 bases). Trimming left V 4 bases short and J 4 bases short, with 10 bases between. The CDR3 extends over 13 amino acids. Germline V CDR1 and CDR2: MDHEN, SYDVKM. The CDR3 DNA sequence: TGTGCCAGCAGTTCGGACACCCCCTATGGCTACACCTTC. This sequence encodes CASSSDTPYGYTF.

The rearrangement uses TRBV4-1 and TRBJ1-5; possible D gene TRBD1, 5 bases. CDR1 and CDR2 from the germline V gene are MGHRA and YSYEKL. V dropped 0 bases and J dropped 2 bases, with 17 bases sitting between them. The CDR3 extends over 18 amino acids. DNA of the CDR3: TGCGCCAGCAGCCAAGATAGTATGCAGGGAGGGGGCAATCAGCCCCAGCATTTT. Translating it yields CASSQDSMQGGGNQPQHF.

This chain connects TRBV6-1 to TRBJ1-5; D gene ambiguous. Trimming stripped 5 bases from V and 1 base from J, with 12 bases between. The CDR3 covers 15 residues. The germline gives CDR1 MNHNS, CDR2 SASEGT. CDR3 loop: CASSWQPESNQPQHF. The CDR3 DNA follows: TGTGCCAGCAGTTGGCAGCCGGAAAGCAATCAGCCCCAGCATTTT.

The chain is built from TRBV9 and TRBJ2-7; D might be TRBD1 (5 bases). The CDR3 extends over 17 amino acids. Germline CDR1 is SGDLS and CDR2 is YYNGEE. Trimming removed 0 bases from V and 0 bases from J, with 16 bases in between. The CDR3 spells CASSVGRRAGPSYEQYF. CDR3 coding DNA: TGTGCCAGCAGCGTAGGCCGTCGGGCAGGGCCCTCCTACGAGCAGTACTTC. The whole variable domain, filled in from reference TRBV9 and TRBJ2-7, reads DSGVTQTPKHLITATGQRVTLRCSPRSGDLSVYWYQQSLDQGLQFLIQYYNGEERAKGNILERFSAQQFPDLHSELNLSSLELGDSALYFCASSVGRRAGPSYEQYFGPGTRLTVT.

The genes are TRBV6-5 and TRBJ1-4, with 9 bases identical to TRBD1. J gave up 8 bases and V 5 bases, and 9 bases lay outside the gene matches. The CDR3 covers 15 residues. Looked up from germline, CDR1 is MNHEY and CDR2 is SVGAGI. For the CDR3, the DNA is TGTGCCAGCAGTCCAAGGGACAGGGAGGGAGAAAAACTGTTTTTT. Its translation is CASSPRDREGEKLFF.

This CDR3 reads CASSQIAGGPVDTQYF. The DNA of the CDR3 is TGCGCCAGCAGCCAAATAGCGGGAGGGCCGGTAGATACGCAGTATTTT. The chain uses TRBV5-1 and TRBJ2-3; 11 bases map to TRBD2. Per the germline V gene, CDR1 is SGHRS and CDR2 is YFSETQ. This CDR3 is 16 amino acids long. V lost 4 bases to trimming and J lost 5 bases; unmatched junction nucleotides: 9.

This clone was seen only once. The identical CDR3 is also encoded by other nucleotide sequences in the sample. The chain joins TRBV7-2 to TRBJ2-3; D is unresolved. Germline CDR1 is SGHTA and CDR2 is FQGNSA. The CDR3 runs 14 residues. Trimming cost V 5 bases and J 0 bases, with 9 bases left between them. The DNA for the CDR3 is TGTGCCAGCAGCCGAGCTTCTAGCACAGATACGCAGTATTTT. It specifies CASSRASSTDTQYF.

This sequence joins TRBV6-5 and TRBJ2-3, with TRBD2 matching over 9 bases. The CDR3 totals 16 residues. The trim removed 0 bases at V and 7 bases at J, leaving 8 bases unmatched. Germline lookup yields CDR1 MNHEY and CDR2 SVGAGI. CDR3 sequence: CASSYSPGLAGYTQYF. For the CDR3, the DNA is TGTGCCAGCAGTTACTCCCCGGGACTAGCAGGGTATACGCAGTATTTT.

This chain links TRBV6-4 with TRBJ2-7, with D possibly being TRBD1 (5 bases). The ends were cut back, 1 base at V and 2 bases at J, with 12 bases in the middle. The CDR3 is 15 residues long. Germline CDR1 MRHNA, CDR2 SNTAGT. The chain's CDR3 is CASSDWQGIPYEQYF. The CDR3 coding sequence is TGTGCCAGCAGTGACTGGCAGGGAATCCCCTACGAGCAGTACTTC.

The rearrangement joins TRBV2 to TRBJ1-4; no definite D call. CDR3 size: 14 residues. Trimming removed 6 bases at V and 7 bases at J, with 15 bases between. The germline V gene has CDR1 SNHLY and CDR2 FYNNEI. The CDR3 spells CASRGREYGEKLFF. The CDR3 bases are TGTGCCAGCAGGGGGAGGGAATATGGTGAAAAACTGTTTTTT.

J is TRBJ2-2 and V is TRBV7-2; D gene uncertain. The germline gives CDR1 SGHTA, CDR2 FQGNSA. The length of the CDR3 is 16 residues. With 2 bases removed from V and 0 bases from J, the gap between germline ends came to 10 bases. The CDR3 is CASSLRPPPNTGELFF. CDR3 DNA sequence: TGTGCCAGCAGCTTACGGCCGCCACCGAACACCGGGGAGCTGTTTTTT. Using reference TRBV7-2 and TRBJ2-2 for the parts outside the CDR3, the full variable domain is GAGVSQSPSNKVTEKGKDVELRCDPISGHTALYWYRQSLGQGLEFLIYFQGNSAPDKSGLPSDRFSAERTGGSVSTLTIQRTQQEDSAVYLCASSLRPPPNTGELFFGEGSRLTVL.

V gene TRBV10-3 combines with J gene TRBJ1-5, with D unresolved. V lost 8 bases and J lost 4, with 12 bases in between. This CDR3 spans 13 amino acids. The germline V gene encodes CDR1 ENHRY and CDR2 SYGVKD. The CDR3 DNA sequence: TGTGCCATCTCGGCAGGAGATAATCAGCCCCAGCATTTT. This translates into CAISAGDNQPQHF.

The V and J genes are TRBV25-1 and TRBJ2-6; D is unresolved. There are 17 residues in the CDR3. The V end was cut by 3 bases, the J end by 0 bases, with 12 bases between. Germline V CDR1 and CDR2: MGHDK, SYGVNS. CDR3 sequence (DNA): TGTGCCAGCAGTGAGGCAGCAACCCTCTCTGGGGCCAACGTCCTGACTTTC. Its protein is CASSEAATLSGANVLTF.

V is TRBV11-2 and J is TRBJ2-3; 11 positions match TRBD2. CDR3 size: 15 residues. Unmatched junction bases numbered 8, after V lost 6 bases and J lost 6 bases. The germline CDR1 and CDR2 sequences are SGHAT and FQNNGV. CDR3 sequence: CASSYTSGRWDTQYF. CDR3 nucleotide sequence: TGTGCCAGCAGTTATACTAGCGGGAGATGGGATACGCAGTATTTT.

The gene calls are TRBV28 and TRBJ1-1; D is unresolved. CDR1 and CDR2 (germline): MDHEN, SYDVKM. V was shortened by 6 bases and J by 1 base, with 6 bases between the two germline ends. The CDR3 is made up of 12 amino acids. The CDR3, as DNA: TGTGCCAGCAGCCCCGGGAACACTGAAGCTTTCTTT. Its translation: CASSPGNTEAFF.

J is TRBJ2-5 and V is TRBV2; D unclear. Germline V gives CDR1 SNHLY, CDR2 FYNNEI. V was pared by 6 bases and J by 5 bases, with 16 bases between. This CDR3 region has 14 residues. The CDR3 loop is CASRRLPPFETQYF. CDR3 sequence (DNA): TGTGCCAGCAGAAGACTCCCGCCGTTCGAGACCCAGTACTTC.

This clone was detected only a few times. The chain recombines TRBV14 with TRBJ1-1, with a possible D match to TRBD1 (5 bases). Trimming cost V 1 base and J 10 bases, with 13 bases left between them. Germline V gives CDR1 SGHDN, CDR2 FVKESK. CDR3 size: 13 residues. CDR3 sequence: CASSQVVAGAAFF. The CDR3 DNA is TGTGCCAGCAGCCAAGTGGTGGCTGGGGCAGCTTTCTTT.

This clone was recorded at least ten times. The same CDR3 can be traced to other DNA sequences in this sample. V gene TRBV28 combines with J gene TRBJ2-6; TRBD2 aligns across 7 bases. Germline CDR1 MDHEN, CDR2 SYDVKM. The CDR3 length is 19 residues. The V gene end was trimmed by 4 bases and the J gene end by 4 bases; junction bases not matched to a gene: 16. The CDR3 protein is CASSSFWGGEGLGANVLTF. The CDR3 DNA sequence: TGTGCCAGCAGTTCGTTCTGGGGTGGGGAGGGATTAGGGGCCAACGTCCTGACTTTC.

The chain uses TRBV2 and TRBJ1-2; perhaps TRBD1 as D (5 bases). Trimming left V 3 bases short and J 4 bases short, with 12 bases between. Per the germline V gene, CDR1 is SNHLY and CDR2 is FYNNEI. This CDR3 is built from 14 residues. In DNA form, the CDR3 reads TGTGCCAGCAGTGAGGGCAGAGGGACCTATGGCTACACCTTC. Amino acid sequence: CASSEGRGTYGYTF.

This clone was detected only once. J is TRBJ1-2 and V is TRBV18, with 8 bases fitting TRBD1. V shed 3 bases, J shed 2 bases, and the junction held 11 bases outside the gene matches. The germline V gene has CDR1 KGHSH and CDR2 LQKENI. The CDR3 has 17 amino acids. The CDR3 region is CASSPGQGALQNYGYTF. The CDR3 DNA is TGTGCCAGCTCACCCGGACAGGGAGCGTTACAGAACTATGGCTACACCTTC.

This chain uses TRBV5-1 with TRBJ2-5, with D tentatively TRBD1 (5 bases). Trimming pared 0 bases from V and 7 bases from J, leaving 16 bases between. The CDR3 covers 15 residues. Germline V CDR1 and CDR2: SGHRS, YFSETQ. CDR3 sequence (DNA): TGCGCCAGCAGCTTGGGGTCAGGGTTAGAGCGGACCCAGTACTTC. Translated: CASSLGSGLERTQYF.